This T cell receptor (beta chain) was sequenced during a study of blood T cell repertoires in COVID-19. Only in-frame clones appear in the TCRdb table, and some are missing; sequencing was by immunoSEQ multiplex PCR. Among around 280,000 clones listed, nearly 90% were seen once. Participant-given clinical history determined each cohort assignment. CDR1 and CDR2 (germline): MDHEN, SYDVKM. V dropped 3 bases and J dropped 11 bases, with 20 bases sitting between them. The CDR3 length is 15 residues. This TCR derives from a woman in her late teens or twenties with acute COVID-19. The sample was PBMCs or T cells enriched from blood (not recorded which). The V and J genes are TRBV28 and TRBJ1-5; D is possibly TRBD1 (6 bases). The CDR3 loop reads CASSFSGQSVRSQHF. CDR3 nucleotides: TGTGCCAGCAGTTTTTCAGGACAGAGCGTTCGGTCCCAGCATTTT.